The T cell receptor beta chain described here comes from a study of siplizumab effects on memory and regulatory T cells. Some clones are missing from TCRdb's copy, which holds only in-frame ones; the method was immunoSEQ multiplex PCR. Counted here are over 60,000 clones, 91% occurring once; the ten biggest clones make up over 25%. Overall study results and limits: Siplizumab produced a significant reduction in alloreactive sequences that were traceable to unstimulated CD4+ memory cells. Naive T cells were seemingly more diverse than memory cells, and major contributions to the alloresponse seemed to be made by them. Most alloreactive clones went unmapped to unstimulated subsets; only a minor fraction mapped. Naive versus memory phenotype went unassigned for roughly 75-96% of proliferating CD4+ or CD8+ clones.

With regard to this clone: The antigen is unknown.

The CDR3 sequence is 14 residues long. CDR1 SGHDN and CDR2 FVKESK come from the germline V gene. Deletions cut 8 bases from V and 6 bases from J, with 19 bases between. Material: CD8+ T cells sorted from blood. The receptor was derived from a human donor in good health. The genes are TRBV14 and TRBJ1-1; tentative D call: TRBD1 (5 bases). The CDR3 sequence is CASSVRGASAEAFF. The CDR3 nucleotides read TGTGCCAGCTCGGTAAGGGGTGCGAGCGCTGAAGCTTTCTTT.